This TCR beta chain was documented in a study of T cell clonality in common variable immunodeficiency. Here immunoSEQ multiplex PCR was the method, and the copy in TCRdb shows in-frame clones only, minus some. The data show under 40,000 clones, with none appearing a single time. Worth noting for this clone: The CDR3 extends 3 residues past the end of the read, so its final part is completed from the germline J gene.

The germline V gene encodes CDR1 WSHSY and CDR2 SAAADI. The V and J ends lost 6 bases and 2 bases, in that order; junction bases with no gene match: 3. The CDR3 has 13 residues. Material for sequencing was peripheral blood mononuclear cells. V is TRBV10-2 and J is TRBJ1-1; 7 nucleotides align to TRBD1. This receptor was taken from a person aged 18 to 75 in good health. The CDR3 reads CASRGQTNTEAFF. The covered CDR3 bases are TGCGCCAGCAGGGGACAGACAAACACTGAA.